This section outlines one T cell receptor (beta chain) sequence together with its context. What it binds is unknown. The data were obtained in a study of T cell responses to AZD1222 COVID-19 vaccine. General observations from the study: Recipients of AZD1222 seropositive at baseline numbered only 5 to 7. Clonal diversity may have been underestimated in mostly white British donors. Variant regions that are unmutated are reportedly the target of nearly half of spike-specific TCRs.

Repertoires were generated with immunoSEQ multiplex PCR, while TCRdb's copy carries only in-frame clones and drops some. The data contain about 200,000 clones, roughly 92% of them singletons. This TCR derives from an adult who received the MenACWY meningococcal vaccine as a control. The material sequenced was peripheral blood, taken 28 days after the second dose of the MenACWY control vaccine.

The CDR3 reads CASSSRTSGSNEQFF. CDR3 nucleotide sequence: TGTGCCAGCAGCTCCCGGACTAGCGGGAGTAATGAGCAGTTCTTC. V and J are TRBV7-2 and TRBJ2-1; 13 bases are shared with TRBD2. The CDR3 is made up of 15 amino acids. CDR1 is SGHTA, CDR2 FQGNSA, per germline. V lost 4 bases and J lost 7; bases outside the gene matches: 4.